Listed below are T cell receptor beta chains from one sample, sequenced in a study of blood T cell repertoires in COVID-19. Method: immunoSEQ multiplex PCR; TCRdb's copy keeps in-frame clones and lacks some. This table holds more than 95,000 clones, approximately 80% found once. Sequenced material: peripheral blood. The receptors stem from a man between 65 and 85 years old with active or convalescent COVID-19. Each CDR3 is given with its conserved first and last residue. A D gene is named only where the DNA matches it firmly. Not every row has a clone size; where given, it reads once, few, many or a size class.

V,D,J,size,CDR3,DNA
TRBV5-8,TRBD1,TRBJ2-1,few,CASSHGTGGVYNEQFF,TGTGCCAGCAGCCACGGGACAGGTGGGGTATACAATGAGCAGTTCTTC
TRBV3-1/TRBV3-2,.,TRBJ1-3,.,CASKRRHSGNTIYF,TGTGCCAGCAAGAGACGACACTCTGGAAACACCATATATTTT
TRBV28,.,TRBJ1-2,.,CASSLEGDLGYTF,TGTGCCAGCAGTTTGGAGGGCGATCTTGGCTACACCTTC
TRBV27,TRBD1,TRBJ1-2,.,CASSQDRDRVGYTF,TGTGCCAGCAGTCAAGACCGGGACAGGGTTGGCTACACCTTC
TRBV7-3,TRBD1,TRBJ2-7,.,CASSLMVRTGPYEQYF,TGTGCCAGCAGCTTAATGGTCCGGACAGGGCCATACGAGCAGTACTTC
TRBV7-8,.,TRBJ2-1,.,CASSPTRYYNEQFF,TGTGCCAGCAGCCCGACTAGATACTACAATGAGCAGTTCTTC
TRBV10-2,.,TRBJ2-1,.,CASAPGSTYNEQFF,TGCGCCAGTGCCCCCGGGAGTACATACAATGAGCAGTTCTTC
TRBV5-6,.,TRBJ1-2,.,CASSLAGRGGYGYTF,TGTGCCAGCAGCTTGGCAGGGCGAGGGGGCTATGGCTACACCTTC
TRBV28,.,TRBJ2-1,.,CASSLGGRSYNEQFF,TGTGCCAGCAGTTTAGGCGGCCGGTCCTACAATGAGCAGTTCTTC
TRBV9,TRBD1,TRBJ2-7,.,CASSGGQGSYEQYF,TGTGCCAGCAGCGGTGGACAGGGCTCGTACGAGCAGTACTTC
TRBV11-3,.,TRBJ2-1,few,CASSLLGVDNEQFF,TGTGCCAGCAGCTTATTAGGAGTGGACAATGAGCAGTTCTTC
TRBV11-2,TRBD2,TRBJ2-1,few,CASSLPGLAPGEQFF,TGTGCCAGCAGCCTACCGGGACTAGCGCCGGGTGAGCAGTTCTTC
TRBV18,TRBD1,TRBJ1-5,.,CASSPQGQINQPQHF,TGTGCCAGCTCACCACAGGGACAGATCAATCAGCCCCAGCATTTT
TRBV5-1,.,TRBJ1-1,.,CASSFAGAATEAFF,TGCGCCAGCAGCTTTGCGGGGGCGGCCACTGAAGCTTTCTTT
TRBV7-3,TRBD2,TRBJ2-1,.,CASSKIGLAGGLNFSYNEQFF,TGTGCCAGCAGCAAAATCGGACTAGCGGGAGGCCTAAACTTCTCCTACAATGAGCAGTTCTTC